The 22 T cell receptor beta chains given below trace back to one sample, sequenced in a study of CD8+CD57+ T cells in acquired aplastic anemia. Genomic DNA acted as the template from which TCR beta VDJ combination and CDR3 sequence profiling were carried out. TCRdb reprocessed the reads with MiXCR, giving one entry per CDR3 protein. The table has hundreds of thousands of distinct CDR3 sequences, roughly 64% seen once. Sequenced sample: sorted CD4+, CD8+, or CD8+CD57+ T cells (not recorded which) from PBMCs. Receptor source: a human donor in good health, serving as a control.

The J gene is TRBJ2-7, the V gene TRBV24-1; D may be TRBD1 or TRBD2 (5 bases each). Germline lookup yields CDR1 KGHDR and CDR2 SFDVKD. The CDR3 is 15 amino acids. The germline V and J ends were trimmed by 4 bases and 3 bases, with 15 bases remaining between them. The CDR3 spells CATSDSGTAFYEQYF. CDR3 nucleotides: TGTGCCACCAGTGACTCCGGGACGGCCTTCTACGAGCAGTACTTC.

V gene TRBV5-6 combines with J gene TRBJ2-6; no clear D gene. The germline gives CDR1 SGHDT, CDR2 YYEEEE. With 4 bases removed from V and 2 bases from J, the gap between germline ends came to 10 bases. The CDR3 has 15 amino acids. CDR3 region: CASSPNWPGANVLTF. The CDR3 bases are TGTGCCAGCAGCCCCAATTGGCCTGGGGCCAACGTCCTGACTTTC.

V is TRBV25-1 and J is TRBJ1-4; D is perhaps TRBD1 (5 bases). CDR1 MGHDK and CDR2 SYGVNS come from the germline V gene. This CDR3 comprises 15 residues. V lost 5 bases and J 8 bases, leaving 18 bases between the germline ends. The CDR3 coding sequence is TGTGCCAGCAGTCGCACGGGGGAGGTTTGGGAAAAACTGTTTTTT. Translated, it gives CASSRTGEVWEKLFF.

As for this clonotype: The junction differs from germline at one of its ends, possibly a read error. The CDR3 sequence: CASSWGQAGETQYF. CDR3 coding DNA: TGCGCCAGCAGCTGGGGACAGGCAGGAGAGACCCAGTACTTC. The genes are TRBV5-5 and TRBJ2-5; 8 bases align to TRBD1. Per germline, CDR1 SGHKS and CDR2 YYEKEE (reference sequence). The CDR3 consists of 14 residues.

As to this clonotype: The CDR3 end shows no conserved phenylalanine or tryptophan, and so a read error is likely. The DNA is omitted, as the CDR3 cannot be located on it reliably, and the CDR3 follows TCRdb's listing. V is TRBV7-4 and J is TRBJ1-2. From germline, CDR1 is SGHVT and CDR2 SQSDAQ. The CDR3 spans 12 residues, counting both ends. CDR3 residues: CASSPSVGGYTL.

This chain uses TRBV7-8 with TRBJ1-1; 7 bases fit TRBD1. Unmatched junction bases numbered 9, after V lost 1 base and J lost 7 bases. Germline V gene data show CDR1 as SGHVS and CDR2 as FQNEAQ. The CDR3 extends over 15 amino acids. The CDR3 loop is CASSLGGGGFGEAFF. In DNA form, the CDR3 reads TGTGCCAGCAGCTTAGGCGGAGGGGGCTTCGGTGAAGCTTTCTTT.

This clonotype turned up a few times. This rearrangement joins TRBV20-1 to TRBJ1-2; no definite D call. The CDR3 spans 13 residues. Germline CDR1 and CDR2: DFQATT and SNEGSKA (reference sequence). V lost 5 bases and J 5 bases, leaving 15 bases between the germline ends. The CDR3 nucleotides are TGCAGTGCTTGTCTCCACCCCCCGTATGGCTACACCTTC. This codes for CSACLHPPYGYTF.

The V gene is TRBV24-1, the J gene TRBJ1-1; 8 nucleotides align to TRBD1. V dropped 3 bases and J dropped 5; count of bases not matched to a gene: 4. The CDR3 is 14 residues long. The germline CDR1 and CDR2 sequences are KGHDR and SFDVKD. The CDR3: CATSDPDRDTEAFF. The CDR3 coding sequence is TGTGCCACCAGTGATCCGGACAGGGATACTGAAGCTTTCTTT.

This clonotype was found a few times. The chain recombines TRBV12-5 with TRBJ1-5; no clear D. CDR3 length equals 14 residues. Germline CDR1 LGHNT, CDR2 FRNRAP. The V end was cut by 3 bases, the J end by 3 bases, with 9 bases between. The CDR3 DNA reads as TGTGCTAGTGGTTTAGCGGGTCTCAATCAGCCCCAGCATTTT. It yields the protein CASGLAGLNQPQHF.

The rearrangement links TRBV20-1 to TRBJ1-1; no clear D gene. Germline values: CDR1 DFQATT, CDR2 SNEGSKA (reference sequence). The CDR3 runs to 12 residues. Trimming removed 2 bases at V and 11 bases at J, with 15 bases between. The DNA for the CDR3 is TGCAGTGCTAGAACAGAAGTGAAGTCGGCTTTCTTT. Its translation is CSARTEVKSAFF.

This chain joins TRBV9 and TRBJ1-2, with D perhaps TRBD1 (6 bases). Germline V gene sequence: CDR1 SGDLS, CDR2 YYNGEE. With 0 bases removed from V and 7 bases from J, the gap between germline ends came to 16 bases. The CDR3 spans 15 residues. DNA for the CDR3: TGTGCCAGCAGCGTAGCTACAGGGCAGGGAGGTGGCTACACCTTC. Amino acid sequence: CASSVATGQGGGYTF.

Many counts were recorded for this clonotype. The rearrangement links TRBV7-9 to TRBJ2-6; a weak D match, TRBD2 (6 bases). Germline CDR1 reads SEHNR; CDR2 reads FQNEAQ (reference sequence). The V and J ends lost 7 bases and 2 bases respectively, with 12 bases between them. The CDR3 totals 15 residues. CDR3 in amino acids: CASTLGTAGANVLTF. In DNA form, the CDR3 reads TGTGCCAGCACCCTTGGGACTGCTGGGGCCAACGTCCTGACTTTC.

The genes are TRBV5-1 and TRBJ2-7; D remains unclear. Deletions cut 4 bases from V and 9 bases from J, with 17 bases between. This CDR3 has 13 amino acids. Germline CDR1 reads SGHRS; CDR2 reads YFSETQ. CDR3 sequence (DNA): TGCGCCAGCAGCCATGCGCGCGGTGCAGGGCAGTACTTC. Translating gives CASSHARGAGQYF. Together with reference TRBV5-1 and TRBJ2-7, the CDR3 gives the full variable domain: KAGVTQTPRYLIKTRGQQVTLSCSPISGHRSVSWYQQTPGQGLQFLFEYFSETQRNKGNFPGRFSGRQFSNSRSEMNVSTLELGDSALYLCASSHARGAGQYFGPGTRLTVT.

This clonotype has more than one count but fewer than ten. The CDR3 protein is CSLARTVRYGYTF. DNA for the CDR3: TGCAGCTTAGCACGGACCGTACGGTATGGCTACACCTTC. The chain has TRBV29-1 and TRBJ1-2; D gene unclear. Looked up from germline, CDR1 is SQVTM and CDR2 is ANQGSEA. V lost 8 bases, J lost 5 bases, and 18 bases lay in between. This CDR3 comprises 13 residues. The whole variable domain, remainder taken from reference TRBV29-1 and TRBJ1-2, is SAVISQKPSRDICQRGTSLTIQCQVDSQVTMMFWYRQQPGQSLTLIATANQGSEATYESGFVIDKFPISRPNLTFSTLTVSNMSPEDSSIYLCSLARTVRYGYTFGSGTRLTVV.

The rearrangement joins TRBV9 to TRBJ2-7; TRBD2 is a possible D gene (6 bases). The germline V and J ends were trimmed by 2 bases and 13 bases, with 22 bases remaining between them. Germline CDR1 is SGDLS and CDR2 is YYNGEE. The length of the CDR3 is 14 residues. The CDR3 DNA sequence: TGTGCCAGCAGCGTCGGGGACTTTAGCTCTGGAGCTTACTTC. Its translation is CASSVGDFSSGAYF.

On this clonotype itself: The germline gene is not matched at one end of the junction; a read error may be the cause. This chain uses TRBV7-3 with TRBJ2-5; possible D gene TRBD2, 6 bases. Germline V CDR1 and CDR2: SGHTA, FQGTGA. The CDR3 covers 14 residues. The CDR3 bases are TGTGCCAGCAGCGCGTGCACTAGCCAAGAAACCCAGTACTTC. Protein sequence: CASSACTSQETQYF.

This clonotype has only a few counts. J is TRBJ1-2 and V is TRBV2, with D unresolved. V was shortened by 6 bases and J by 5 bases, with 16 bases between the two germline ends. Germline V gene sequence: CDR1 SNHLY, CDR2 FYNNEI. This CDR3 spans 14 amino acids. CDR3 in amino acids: CASRTTGSKYGYTF. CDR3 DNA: TGTGCCAGCAGAACCACCGGGAGCAAGTATGGCTACACCTTC.

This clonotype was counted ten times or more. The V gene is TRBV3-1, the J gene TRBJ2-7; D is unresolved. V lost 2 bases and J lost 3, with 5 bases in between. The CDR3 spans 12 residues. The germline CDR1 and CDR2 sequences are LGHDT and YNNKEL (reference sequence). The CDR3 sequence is CASSQYFYEQYF. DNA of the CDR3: TGTGCCAGCAGCCAATATTTCTACGAGCAGTACTTC.

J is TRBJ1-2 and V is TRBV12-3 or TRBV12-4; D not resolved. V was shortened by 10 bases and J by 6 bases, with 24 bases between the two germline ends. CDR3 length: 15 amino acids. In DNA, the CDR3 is TGTGCCACCAGCACAGCCCCAGAATCTATCAATGGCTACACCTTC. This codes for CATSTAPESINGYTF.

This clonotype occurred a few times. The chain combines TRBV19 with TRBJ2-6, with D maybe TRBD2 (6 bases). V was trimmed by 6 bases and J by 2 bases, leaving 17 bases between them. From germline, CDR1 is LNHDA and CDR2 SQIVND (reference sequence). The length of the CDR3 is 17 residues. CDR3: CASSPWRGKAGANVLTF. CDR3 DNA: TGTGCCAGTAGCCCCTGGAGGGGTAAGGCTGGGGCCAACGTCCTGACTTTC.

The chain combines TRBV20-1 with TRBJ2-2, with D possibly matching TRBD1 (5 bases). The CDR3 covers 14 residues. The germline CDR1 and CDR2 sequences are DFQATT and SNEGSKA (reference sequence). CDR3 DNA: TGCAGCGTTAGAAGGCAGGGTGAGGTCGGGGAGCTGTTTTTT. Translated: CSVRRQGEVGELFF.

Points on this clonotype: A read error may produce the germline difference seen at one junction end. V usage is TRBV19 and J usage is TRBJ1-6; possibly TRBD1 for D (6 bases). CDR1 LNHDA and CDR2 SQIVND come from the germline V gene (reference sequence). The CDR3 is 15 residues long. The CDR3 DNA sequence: TGTGCCAGTAGTAACTACAGGGTTAGTTATTCACCCCACTACTTC. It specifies CASSNYRVSYSPHYF.